This TCR beta chain comes out of a study of cytomegalovirus exposure and HLA in healthy donors (dated by TCRdb to the late 2010s). Background for the entire study: The 500 to 800 repertoires of the first cohort and the roughly 120 validation repertoires were produced on the same platform, according to a later analysis. The aim of the study was to test whether cataloging public T cell receptors could identify signatures of past pathogen exposure. To predict cytomegalovirus infection status, the study combined high-throughput TCR immunosequencing, statistical association of individual TCRs with disease status, and machine learning. Along with the approximately 650-subject first cohort, a separate validation cohort of 120 different subjects was used. The paper as a whole reports these results and caveats: In vitro tests confirmed that a few of the cytomegalovirus-associated TCR beta chains recognize cytomegalovirus antigens. The classifier was reported to diagnose cytomegalovirus status with high specificity and sensitivity in both the original cohort and the validation cohort. Across donors, most TCR sequences were observed very rarely, whereas some public TCRs were present in many individuals. A later analysis had no HLA typing for the validation cohort, so co-occurrence there was scored across all 110 or so repertoires. It was suggested by the authors that the approach could potentially be generalized to other disease states and immunological phenotypes. In a later analysis, TCRs clustered in the first cohort were found to also tend to co-occur in the roughly 130 validation repertoires, with 94% of cluster scores above 0. A total of roughly 160 TCR beta chains were listed by the study as associated with cytomegalovirus.

Libraries were prepared through the immunoSEQ multiplex PCR assay. As for the original processing: A statistical classification framework was built for diagnosing cytomegalovirus status from the catalog of TCR beta chain sequences. Entries here come from immuneACCESS through TCRdb and include only in-frame sequences with V and J called. Some clones fail to appear in such tables; in the studies checked, an unresolved V gene covers under half of the shortfall, and the cause of the remainder is unknown. That table gives V, J and clone size, and the DNA gave D and trimming. The sample yields 95,000 to 150,000 clones; 94% were counted once. Less than 1.5% of the sample belongs to the ten largest clones. As regards this clone: Its binding antigen is unknown. Base qualities are not at hand, and no much larger clone is one base apart.

CDR1 and CDR2, looked up from the germline V gene, are MDHEN and SYDVKM. The germline V and J ends show losses of 7 bases and 5 bases respectively, and no gene match explains 9 bases of the junction. From its cysteine to its phenylalanine, the CDR3 spans 14 amino acids. The entry retains the CDR3 DNA only, 42 bases that are in frame from base 1. Separate from the roughly 660-subject first cohort, the validation cohort of roughly 120 subjects was the group to which the donors belonged. This TCR was recovered from a woman aged 18-29 years in good health and CMV-seronegative. Sequenced material: PBMCs. The chain was built from TRBV28 and TRBJ2-7; 9 bases in the junction line up with TRBD1. The DNA is TGTGCCAGCAAAAACGGACAGGGGTCCCACGAGCAGTACTTC. This yields the protein CASKNGQGSHEQYF.